Below are 27 T cell receptor beta chains sequenced from a single sample in a study of a mutant IDH1 vaccine in newly diagnosed glioma. Time point meaning: week 11, during vaccination. The study gave 300 ug of mutant IDH1 20-mer peptide per vaccine dose, with topical imiquimod. These receptors lack a known antigen. Sequencing was performed with immunoSEQ multiplex PCR; in TCRdb, only in-frame clones are kept and a portion is missing. This sample has 57,000 or so clones, with roughly 80% found just once. This specimen consisted of PBMCs, obtained from a glioma patient whose treatment included an IDH1 peptide vaccine. The receptors derive from a man aged 25-45 years with glioma.

This clone was seen a handful of times. The chain couples TRBV19 to TRBJ1-1, with D possibly being TRBD1 (5 bases). From germline, CDR1 is LNHDA and CDR2 SQIVND (reference sequence). There are 16 residues in the CDR3. V lost 4 bases and J 6 bases, leaving 21 bases between the germline ends. CDR3 sequence: CASSTILSQRQPEAFF. CDR3 DNA sequence: TGTGCCAGTAGTACCATACTGTCACAAAGACAGCCTGAAGCTTTCTTT.

The sample holds a few counts of this clone. The V call is TRBV6-6, the J call TRBJ2-7, with 13 bases matching TRBD2. The CDR3 contains 15 residues. Germline CDR1 reads MNHNY; CDR2 reads SVGAGI (reference sequence). The V and J ends lost 5 bases and 5 bases, in that order; junction bases with no gene match: 6. The CDR3 loop reads CASSVRLAGGDEQYF. Written as DNA, the CDR3 is TGTGCCAGCAGTGTGAGACTAGCGGGGGGTGACGAGCAGTACTTC.

CDR3 sequence reads: CASSVEGQLGELFF. CDR3 bases: TGTGCCAGCAGCGTAGAAGGACAGCTCGGGGAGCTGTTTTTT. V usage is TRBV9 and J usage is TRBJ2-2; D perhaps matches TRBD1 (6 bases). Germline V gene lookup returns CDR1 SGDLS and CDR2 YYNGEE. V shed 0 bases and J shed 7 bases, with 10 bases lying between them. This CDR3 has 14 residues.

The rearrangement joins TRBV4-3 to TRBJ2-6; TRBD1 might be the D (5 bases). Trimming pared 6 bases from V and 2 bases from J, leaving 8 bases between. Per the germline V gene, CDR1 is LGHNA and CDR2 is YSLEER. The CDR3 is 14 residues long. In DNA form, the CDR3 reads TGCGCCAGCAGACAGGTTGCTGGGGCCAACGTCCTGACTTTC. Encoded protein: CASRQVAGANVLTF.

This chain uses TRBV5-1 with TRBJ2-1; 11 bases are a match to TRBD2. After removal of 0 bases from V and 7 bases from J, the junction contained 3 bases not matched to a gene. CDR3 length: 15 amino acids. Germline assignment: CDR1 SGHRS and CDR2 YFSETQ. The CDR3 sequence: CASSLVVAGGNEQFF. The DNA for the CDR3 is TGCGCCAGCAGCTTGGTGGTAGCGGGAGGGAATGAGCAGTTCTTC. The complete variable domain, with remaining parts taken from reference TRBV5-1 and TRBJ2-1, reads KAGVTQTPRYLIKTRGQQVTLSCSPISGHRSVSWYQQTPGQGLQFLFEYFSETQRNKGNFPGRFSGRQFSNSRSEMNVSTLELGDSALYLCASSLVVAGGNEQFFGPGTRLTVL.

The rearrangement joins TRBV30 to TRBJ1-1; TRBD1 matches 7 bases. V lost 1 base, J lost 4 bases, and 3 bases stayed unmatched. The CDR3 spans 13 residues. CDR1 is GTSNPN, CDR2 SVGIG, per germline (reference sequence). The chain's CDR3 is CAWSGQGGTEAFF. The CDR3 DNA sequence: TGTGCCTGGAGTGGCCAGGGGGGCACTGAAGCTTTCTTT.

The J gene is TRBJ2-4, the V gene TRBV28; unclear D gene. The CDR3 contains 14 residues. Trimming pared 4 bases from V and 9 bases from J, leaving 16 bases between. Germline V gene data show CDR1 as MDHEN and CDR2 as SYDVKM. This chain's CDR3 is CASSSWPANGIQYF. The CDR3 DNA reads as TGTGCCAGCAGTTCCTGGCCAGCTAACGGCATTCAGTACTTC. The full variable domain, in which reference TRBV28 and TRBJ2-4 provide the parts outside the CDR3, is DVKVTQSSRYLVKRTGEKVFLECVQDMDHENMFWYRQDPGLGLRLIYFSYDVKMKEKGDIPEGYSVSREKKERFSLILESASTNQTSMYLCASSSWPANGIQYFGAGTRLSVL.

The CDR3 sequence: CASSLITNTGELFF. CDR3 bases: TGCGCCAGCAGCTTGATAACGAACACCGGGGAGCTGTTTTTT. The rearrangement links TRBV5-1 to TRBJ2-2; D unresolved. From germline, CDR1 is SGHRS and CDR2 YFSETQ. This CDR3 region has 14 residues. V shed 1 base and J shed 0 bases, with 4 bases lying between them. The full variable domain, with the rest looked up from reference TRBV5-1 and TRBJ2-2, is KAGVTQTPRYLIKTRGQQVTLSCSPISGHRSVSWYQQTPGQGLQFLFEYFSETQRNKGNFPGRFSGRQFSNSRSEMNVSTLELGDSALYLCASSLITNTGELFFGEGSRLTVL.

The V call is TRBV7-8, the J call TRBJ1-1; 8 bases align to TRBD1. The V segment lost 1 base and the J segment 5 bases; nucleotides outside the gene matches: 12. The CDR3 has 17 amino acids. Germline V gene sequence: CDR1 SGHVS, CDR2 FQNEAQ. CDR3 nucleotide sequence: TGTGCCAGCAGCTTAGGCCCCCCCGGGCAGGGGGCAACTGAAGCTTTCTTT. Translation: CASSLGPPGQGATEAFF.

This clone has only one observation. V usage is TRBV7-2 and J usage is TRBJ1-2; 9 nucleotides align to TRBD1. The CDR3 has 13 amino acids. The ends lost 5 bases at V and 6 bases at J; junction bases unmatched: 4. CDR1 is SGHTA, CDR2 FQGNSA, per germline. The CDR3 region is CASSLTGGHGYTF. The DNA of the CDR3 is TGTGCCAGCAGCCTCACAGGGGGCCATGGCTACACCTTC.

The V and J genes are TRBV7-2 and TRBJ1-2, with 10 positions matching TRBD1. The CDR3 runs to 15 residues. The J segment lost 3 bases and the V segment lost 5 bases, leaving 6 bases of the junction unmatched. In germline, CDR1 is SGHTA, CDR2 FQGNSA. The CDR3 here is CASSLPGQGYYGYTF. CDR3 DNA: TGTGCCAGCAGCCTACCGGGACAGGGGTACTATGGCTACACCTTC.

The V gene is TRBV19, the J gene TRBJ1-1; D is unclear. V lost 6 bases and J lost 4, with 12 bases in between. The length of the CDR3 is 13 residues. Germline CDR1 and CDR2: LNHDA and SQIVND (reference sequence). CDR3 protein: CASSAGKSTEAFF. In DNA form, the CDR3 reads TGTGCCAGTAGCGCCGGCAAGAGCACTGAAGCTTTCTTT.

Comment on this clone: It is unclear where the CDR3 begins or ends on the DNA, so no DNA is shown, and the CDR3 is as TCRdb lists it. The V gene is TRBV9, the J gene TRBJ1-2; TRBD1, as called in the table, went unchecked against the DNA. The CDR3 totals 14 residues, both ends included. CDR1 and CDR2 from the germline V gene are SGDLS and YYNGEE. The CDR3 spells CASSVGVGSYGYTF.

The chain is built from TRBV7-9 and TRBJ1-1; 7 positions match TRBD1. The germline V gene has CDR1 SEHNR and CDR2 FQNEAQ (reference sequence). The CDR3 spans 17 residues. J lost 1 base, V lost 7 bases, and 15 bases had no gene match. For the CDR3, the DNA is TGTGCCAGCACTAAAGGTAGTCCGGGACAGCGGAACACTGAAGCTTTCTTT. Translated, it gives CASTKGSPGQRNTEAFF. Based on the CDR3 plus reference TRBV7-9 and TRBJ1-1, the full variable domain is DTGVSQNPRHKITKRGQNVTFRCDPISEHNRLYWYRQTLGQGPEFLTYFQNEAQLEKSRLLSDRFSAERPKGSFSTLEIQRTEQGDSAMYLCASTKGSPGQRNTEAFFGQGTRLTVV.

This chain's CDR3 is CASSLQGVVPYEQYF. The CDR3 DNA follows: TGTGCCAGCAGTTTACAGGGAGTGGTGCCCTACGAGCAGTACTTC. The chain couples TRBV28 to TRBJ2-7; either TRBD1 or TRBD2 may supply D (5 bases each). With 2 bases removed from V and 2 bases from J, the gap between germline ends came to 13 bases. There are 15 residues in the CDR3. CDR1 is MDHEN and CDR2 is SYDVKM in the germline V gene.

The chain is built from TRBV11-2 and TRBJ1-5; unclear D gene. The V end lost 1 base, the J end lost 4 bases, and 5 bases lay between the germline ends. The CDR3 length is 13 residues. Germline V CDR1 and CDR2: SGHAT, FQNNGV. The CDR3 coding sequence is TGTGCCAGCAGCTTAGGGGTGAATCAGCCCCAGCATTTT. Amino acid sequence: CASSLGVNQPQHF.

The genes are TRBV7-9 and TRBJ1-2; D remains unclear. This CDR3 comprises 13 residues. The germline V gene encodes CDR1 SEHNR and CDR2 FQNEAQ (reference sequence). V was trimmed by 3 bases and J by 5 bases, leaving 10 bases between them. CDR3 bases: TGTGCCAGCAGCTTGGTGGGTACTTATGGCTACACCTTC. Translated: CASSLVGTYGYTF.

The chain has TRBV18 and TRBJ1-1, with TRBD1 matching over 7 bases. Trimming removed 1 base from V and 5 bases from J; junction bases left unmatched: 7. This CDR3 is 15 amino acids long. CDR1 is KGHSH, CDR2 LQKENI, per germline. DNA of the CDR3: TGTGCCAGCTCACCACAGGGGGCCGGGGTAACTGAAGCTTTCTTT. Translation: CASSPQGAGVTEAFF.

CDR3 sequence: CASSFSTNQPQHF. The CDR3 DNA is TGTGCCAGCAGCTTCTCTACTAATCAGCCCCAGCATTTT. The rearrangement joins TRBV11-2 to TRBJ1-5; D not certain. V was shortened by 3 bases and J by 4 bases, with 7 bases between the two germline ends. Looked up from germline, CDR1 is SGHAT and CDR2 is FQNNGV. This CDR3 contains 13 residues. Full variable domain (missing parts from reference TRBV11-2 and TRBJ1-5): EAGVAQSPRYKIIEKRQSVAFWCNPISGHATLYWYQQILGQGPKLLIQFQNNGVVDDSQLPKDRFSAERLKGVDSTLKIQPAKLEDSAVYLCASSFSTNQPQHFGDGTRLSIL.

This chain joins TRBV18 and TRBJ1-3, with a weak D call TRBD1 (5 bases). Trimming removed 1 base at V and 1 base at J, with 14 bases between. CDR1 and CDR2 from the germline V gene are KGHSH and LQKENI. There are 17 residues in the CDR3. The CDR3 here is CASSPRDPGSSGNTIYF. CDR3 nucleotide sequence: TGTGCCAGCTCACCACGGGACCCGGGCAGTTCTGGAAACACCATATATTTT.

The J gene is TRBJ1-2, the V gene TRBV6-5, with D perhaps TRBD1 (6 bases). Deletions cut 2 bases from V and 7 bases from J, with 14 bases between. This CDR3 has 14 amino acids. Germline assignment: CDR1 MNHEY and CDR2 SVGAGI. CDR3 region: CASSYGRGQGGYTF. The CDR3 nucleotides are TGTGCCAGCAGTTACGGGCGGGGGCAAGGTGGCTACACCTTC.

The CDR3 sequence is CAISGELSPLHF. The CDR3 DNA reads as TGTGCCATCAGTGGGGAGCTTTCACCCCTCCACTTT. This sequence joins TRBV10-3 and TRBJ1-6; D is unresolved. Trimming took 4 bases from V and 9 from J, leaving 7 bases between them. The CDR3 consists of 12 residues. Germline loops: CDR1 ENHRY, CDR2 SYGVKD.

By frequency in the sample, this clone is medium-sized (0.01 to 0.1%). The chain has TRBV28 and TRBJ1-3, with D possibly matching TRBD1 (6 bases). The CDR3 is made up of 16 amino acids. CDR1 MDHEN and CDR2 SYDVKM come from the germline V gene. Trimming left V 5 bases short and J 1 base short, with 15 bases between. CDR3 sequence reads: CASSLRDTPSGNTIYF. As DNA, the CDR3 is TGTGCCAGCAGTCTTCGGGACACCCCGTCTGGAAACACCATATATTTT. The whole variable domain, filled in from reference TRBV28 and TRBJ1-3, reads DVKVTQSSRYLVKRTGEKVFLECVQDMDHENMFWYRQDPGLGLRLIYFSYDVKMKEKGDIPEGYSVSREKKERFSLILESASTNQTSMYLCASSLRDTPSGNTIYFGEGSWLTVV.

V usage is TRBV9 and J usage is TRBJ1-2; D is possibly TRBD1 (6 bases). The CDR3 has 15 amino acids. Trimming shortened V by 0 bases and J by 4 bases, and 13 bases separated the two germline ends. Germline V lookup: CDR1 SGDLS, CDR2 YYNGEE. The CDR3 is CASSVGAGVSYGYTF. For the CDR3, the DNA is TGTGCCAGCAGCGTAGGGGCAGGGGTTAGCTATGGCTACACCTTC.

The V gene is TRBV27, the J gene TRBJ2-7; D is unresolved. The germline gives CDR1 MNHEY, CDR2 SMNVEV (reference sequence). The CDR3 is 13 residues long. The V and J ends lost 4 bases and 4 bases respectively, with 11 bases between them. The CDR3 coding sequence is TGTGCCAGCAGTTACATCGGTACATACGAGCAGTACTTC. The encoded protein is CASSYIGTYEQYF.

This clone was observed a handful of times. Other nucleotide sequences from this sample produce the same CDR3. The chain recombines TRBV11-2 with TRBJ2-1, with 14 bases lining up with TRBD2. The CDR3 runs 16 residues. Germline assignment: CDR1 SGHAT and CDR2 FQNNGV. The J segment lost 6 bases and the V segment lost 5 bases, leaving 6 bases of the junction unmatched. The CDR3 here is CASSPRGLAGANEQFF. For the CDR3, the DNA is TGTGCCAGCAGCCCTCGGGGACTAGCGGGGGCCAATGAGCAGTTCTTC.

The gene calls are TRBV2 and TRBJ2-1; no firm D call. The length of the CDR3 is 13 residues. Trimming pared 6 bases from V and 0 bases from J, leaving 6 bases between. The germline V gene encodes CDR1 SNHLY and CDR2 FYNNEI. The CDR3 nucleotides read TGTGCCAGCAGGGAGCGCTCCTACAATGAGCAGTTCTTC. It is translated as CASRERSYNEQFF.